The 14 T cell receptor beta chains below all came from one sample that was sequenced in a study of sequential checkpoint blockade in melanoma. The treatment denotes: randomized to nivolumab then ipilimumab (arm A) or the reverse (arm B). Sequencing used immunoSEQ multiplex PCR; TCRdb keeps in-frame clones, though not all of them. This sample has around 13,000 clones; around 69% occur once, and the top ten carry about 32%. Sample: CD8+ T cells sorted from blood (inferred from file names), taken from a patient given nivolumab and ipilimumab in sequence. The receptors originated from a human donor with melanoma.

This clone was picked up one time. CDR3 amino acids: CASSMEEGVTDTQYF. The CDR3 DNA follows: TGTGCCAGTAGTATGGAGGAGGGAGTCACAGATACGCAGTATTTT. This rearrangement joins TRBV19 to TRBJ2-3; the D gene is possibly TRBD2 (6 bases). Between the trimmed V and J ends, which lost 3 bases and 2 bases, there was a span of 12 bases. The CDR3 is 15 amino acids. From germline, CDR1 is LNHDA and CDR2 SQIVND (reference sequence).

The genes are TRBV7-9 and TRBJ2-1; TRBD1 agrees at 10 bases. Trimming took 4 bases from V and 7 from J; bases not matched to a gene: 7. Germline V gives CDR1 SEHNR, CDR2 FQNEAQ (reference sequence). The CDR3 extends over 15 amino acids. CDR3 DNA: TGTGCCAGCAGCTGGGGGACAGGGGTATTGAATGAGCAGTTCTTC. Residues: CASSWGTGVLNEQFF.

The J gene is TRBJ2-1, the V gene TRBV6-5; TRBD1 agrees at 9 bases. This CDR3 comprises 14 residues. The trim removed 8 bases at V and 6 bases at J, leaving 8 bases unmatched. CDR1 and CDR2 (germline): MNHEY, SVGAGI. As DNA, the CDR3 is TGTGCCAGCTCCCCCATGGGACAGGGCAATGAGCAGTTCTTC. Protein: CASSPMGQGNEQFF.

This clone was counted between two and nine times. The V gene is TRBV21-1, the J gene TRBJ2-7; TRBD2 reflects the table's D call only, with no check against the DNA. TRBV21-1 is labeled a pseudogene. The CDR3 contains 16 residues. This CDR3 is CASSKDKAGIKDEQYF. In DNA, the CDR3 is TGTGCCAGCAGCAAAGACAAAGCGGGGATAAAGGACGAGCAGTACTTC.

The chain recombines TRBV5-4 with TRBJ2-2, with D tentatively TRBD2 (5 bases). With 4 bases removed from V and 0 bases from J, the gap between germline ends came to 10 bases. Germline V gene lookup returns CDR1 SGHNT and CDR2 YYREEE (reference sequence). The CDR3 has 15 amino acids. Here the CDR3 reads CASSPTNPNTGELFF. The CDR3 DNA reads as TGTGCCAGCAGCCCGACTAACCCGAACACCGGGGAGCTGTTTTTT.

The rearrangement links TRBV7-9 to TRBJ1-2; D is possibly TRBD1 (5 bases). The germline V gene encodes CDR1 SEHNR and CDR2 FQNEAQ (reference sequence). The V and J ends lost 1 base and 12 bases respectively, with 18 bases between them. This CDR3 comprises 14 residues. CDR3 bases: TGTGCCAGCAGCTTAGGAGGCGGGAGCCGGGGCCACACCTTC. It is translated as CASSLGGGSRGHTF. Based on the CDR3 plus reference TRBV7-9 and TRBJ1-2, the full variable domain is DTGVSQNPRHKITKRGQNVTFRCDPISEHNRLYWYRQTLGQGPEFLTYFQNEAQLEKSRLLSDRFSAERPKGSFSTLEIQRTEQGDSAMYLCASSLGGGSRGHTFGSGTRLTVV.

The chain has TRBV7-5 and TRBJ2-1; no check of the table's D call, TRBD2, against the DNA was made. TRBV7-5 is a documented pseudogene. The CDR3 covers 18 residues. CDR3 protein: CARSLVEFSGSSYNEQFF. The CDR3 nucleotides read TGTGCCAGAAGCTTAGTAGAATTTAGCGGGAGCTCCTACAATGAGCAGTTCTTC.

This clone was counted a few times. V gene TRBV30 combines with J gene TRBJ2-2; D is unclear. The CDR3 spans 14 residues. CDR1 is GTSNPN, CDR2 SVGIG, per germline (reference sequence). The V gene lost 4 bases and the J gene lost 6 bases, with 15 bases spanning the gap. Here the CDR3 DNA reads TGTGCCTGGACCGCACATATTGAGGCCGGGGAGCTGTTTTTT. Translated, it gives CAWTAHIEAGELFF.

V is TRBV5-6 and J is TRBJ1-1; a weak D match, TRBD1 (5 bases). The CDR3 sequence is 15 residues long. CDR1 SGHDT and CDR2 YYEEEE come from the germline V gene. Trimming left V 0 bases short and J 2 bases short, with 11 bases between. For the CDR3, the DNA is TGTGCCAGCAGCTTGGGGGGACTGGGAAACACTGAAGCTTTCTTT. Amino acid sequence: CASSLGGLGNTEAFF.

The V gene is TRBV6-1, the J gene TRBJ2-1, with 10 bases that match TRBD2. Trimming removed 3 bases from V and 4 bases from J; junction bases left unmatched: 3. The CDR3 has 15 amino acids. Germline CDR1 reads MNHNS; CDR2 reads SASEGT. The CDR3 reads CASSEGLAKYNEQFF. Here the CDR3 DNA reads TGTGCCAGCAGTGAGGGACTAGCGAAGTACAATGAGCAGTTCTTC.

The chain carries TRBV6-1 and TRBJ2-7; D is possibly TRBD1 (6 bases). This CDR3 comprises 16 residues. V was trimmed by 1 base and J by 5 bases, leaving 18 bases between them. Germline values: CDR1 MNHNS, CDR2 SASEGT. The CDR3 spells CASSEGTAPVLNEQYF. The CDR3 nucleotides are TGTGCCAGCAGTGAAGGGACAGCACCCGTTTTGAACGAGCAGTACTTC.

This clone has a handful of counts. The rearrangement uses TRBV5-1 and TRBJ2-7, with 9 bases identical to TRBD1. V trimming: 5 bases; J trimming: 5 bases; junction bases outside the gene matches: 5. Germline CDR1 is SGHRS and CDR2 is YFSETQ. The CDR3 is made up of 13 amino acids. The CDR3 nucleotides read TGCGCCAGCAGGGGGACAGGGCGGAACGAGCAGTACTTC. Amino acids: CASRGTGRNEQYF.

In this sample, this clone turned up a few times. The rearrangement joins TRBV19 to TRBJ1-5; D unresolved. Trimming took off 5 bases at V and 3 bases at J, with 17 bases between the two ends. The CDR3 is 16 residues long. Per germline, CDR1 LNHDA and CDR2 SQIVND (reference sequence). The CDR3 is CASSYTSRRVNQPQHF. In DNA, the CDR3 is TGTGCCAGTAGTTATACCTCGAGGCGGGTCAATCAGCCCCAGCATTTT.

The chain has TRBV29-1 and TRBJ1-2; 8 nucleotides line up with TRBD1. V dropped 4 bases and J dropped 5; count of bases not matched to a gene: 9. Germline CDR1 is SQVTM and CDR2 is ANQGSEA. This CDR3 is built from 14 residues. The chain's CDR3 is CSVGTGQGSYGYTF. The DNA of the CDR3 is TGCAGCGTTGGAACCGGACAGGGCTCGTATGGCTACACCTTC.